The clone carrying this T cell receptor (beta chain) was found many times. Its antigen is not known. The sample comes from a study of Graves' ophthalmopathy and Graves' hyperthyroidism. Germline assignment: CDR1 SGHTA and CDR2 FQGNSA. V lost 0 bases to trimming and J lost 0 bases, with 11 bases between them. The CDR3 consists of 16 residues. Orbital computed tomography, together with clinical symptoms, serum thyroxine, TRAb and thyroid ultrasound, was used for diagnosis. PBMCs were obtained from roughly 9.7 ml of fresh peripheral blood. The study, taken as a whole, reports: Distinction of ophthalmopathy from stable hyperthyroidism by a 13-signature model reached 85% to 90% sensitivity and 70% to 83% specificity.

CDR3 regions of TCR beta were amplified from RNA transcripts. HTBI primers were employed in first-round RT-PCR, then a second-round multiplex PCR followed. TCRdb recomputed calls from the multiplex PCR reads with MiXCR, one row per CDR3 protein. The sample yields some 750,000 distinct CDR3 sequences, roughly two fifths seen once. Sample: peripheral blood. This receptor was identified in an adult man with Graves' ophthalmopathy. The chain links TRBV7-2 to TRBJ1-1; D uncertain. The CDR3 region is CASSLAHLGLNTEAFF. CDR3 coding DNA: TGTGCCAGCAGCTTAGCGCATTTAGGACTGAACACTGAAGCTTTCTTT.